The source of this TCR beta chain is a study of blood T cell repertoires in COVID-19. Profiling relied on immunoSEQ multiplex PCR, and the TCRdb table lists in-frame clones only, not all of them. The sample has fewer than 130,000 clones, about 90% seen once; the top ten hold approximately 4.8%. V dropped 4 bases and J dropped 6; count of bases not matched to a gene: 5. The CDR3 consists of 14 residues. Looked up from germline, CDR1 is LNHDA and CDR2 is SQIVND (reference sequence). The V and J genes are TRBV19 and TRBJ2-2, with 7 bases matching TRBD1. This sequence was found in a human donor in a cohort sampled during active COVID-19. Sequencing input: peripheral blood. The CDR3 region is CASSTWTGPGELFF. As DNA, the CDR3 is TGTGCCAGTAGTACCTGGACAGGCCCCGGGGAGCTGTTTTTT.